The 6 T cell receptor beta chains below were found in one sample sequenced in a study of shared clonotypes between healthy human individuals. This table comes from immunoSEQ multiplex PCR, and its TCRdb copy is limited to in-frame clones, with some not included. The top ten clones hold roughly 1% of a sample with more than 2 million clones, over 85% of them seen once. Naive CD8 cells, CD45RO-negative and positively selected for CCR7, excluded terminally differentiated effector memory CD45RA+ cells. The sample comprised naive CD8+ T cells sorted from blood. All receptors come from a man aged 18 to 35 in good health.

The chain joins TRBV9 to TRBJ1-1, with D hard to call. Germline lookup yields CDR1 SGDLS and CDR2 YYNGEE. CDR3 size: 12 residues. V dropped 7 bases and J dropped 5 bases, with 12 bases sitting between them. The CDR3 DNA is TGTGCCAGCGGATTGGGCGGAACTGAAGCTTTCTTT. It is translated as CASGLGGTEAFF.

The chain links TRBV7-2 to TRBJ2-7, with 11 nucleotides matching TRBD1. Germline V lookup: CDR1 SGHTA, CDR2 FQGNSA. The trim removed 5 bases at V and 4 bases at J, leaving 7 bases unmatched. The CDR3 extends over 15 amino acids. The CDR3 region has the DNA TGTGCCAGCAGCCCCCGGACAGGGGGCATGTACGAGCAGTACTTC. It is translated as CASSPRTGGMYEQYF.

The rearrangement links TRBV27 to TRBJ2-3, with TRBD2 identical over 16 bases. The CDR3 is 18 amino acids. From germline, CDR1 is MNHEY and CDR2 SMNVEV (reference sequence). V was pared by 8 bases and J by 3 bases, with 11 bases of the junction left unmatched. Here the CDR3 reads CASSPIGTSGGGTDTQYF. The DNA for the CDR3 is TGTGCCAGCTCCCCGATCGGGACTAGCGGGGGGGGGACAGATACGCAGTATTTT.

The chain employs TRBV19 and TRBJ1-1; TRBD1 matches at 10 bases. Trimming cost V 6 bases and J 0 bases; bases outside gene matches: 1. The CDR3 extends over 14 amino acids. CDR1 and CDR2 (germline): LNHDA, SQIVND (reference sequence). CDR3 residues: CASRGQGMNTEAFF. The CDR3 coding sequence is TGTGCCAGTAGGGGACAGGGGATGAACACTGAAGCTTTCTTT.

The chain links TRBV29-1 to TRBJ2-7; the D gene could be TRBD1 or TRBD2 (5 bases each). The V end lost 7 bases, the J end lost 3 bases, and 19 bases lay between the germline ends. The CDR3 loop spans 14 amino acids. CDR1 and CDR2 (germline): SQVTM, ANQGSEA. CDR3: CSAVFRDGGYEQYF. In DNA form, the CDR3 reads TGCAGCGCTGTGTTCCGGGACGGAGGCTACGAGCAGTACTTC.

The chain uses TRBV4-1 and TRBJ2-7; D is possibly TRBD2 (6 bases). V gave up 0 bases and J gave up 5 bases, with 17 bases separating them. Germline lookup yields CDR1 MGHRA and CDR2 YSYEKL. The CDR3 length is 16 residues. CDR3 sequence (DNA): TGCGCCAGCAGCCAAGATCACATCCTCTGGGAGGACGAGCAGTACTTC. Translating it yields CASSQDHILWEDEQYF.